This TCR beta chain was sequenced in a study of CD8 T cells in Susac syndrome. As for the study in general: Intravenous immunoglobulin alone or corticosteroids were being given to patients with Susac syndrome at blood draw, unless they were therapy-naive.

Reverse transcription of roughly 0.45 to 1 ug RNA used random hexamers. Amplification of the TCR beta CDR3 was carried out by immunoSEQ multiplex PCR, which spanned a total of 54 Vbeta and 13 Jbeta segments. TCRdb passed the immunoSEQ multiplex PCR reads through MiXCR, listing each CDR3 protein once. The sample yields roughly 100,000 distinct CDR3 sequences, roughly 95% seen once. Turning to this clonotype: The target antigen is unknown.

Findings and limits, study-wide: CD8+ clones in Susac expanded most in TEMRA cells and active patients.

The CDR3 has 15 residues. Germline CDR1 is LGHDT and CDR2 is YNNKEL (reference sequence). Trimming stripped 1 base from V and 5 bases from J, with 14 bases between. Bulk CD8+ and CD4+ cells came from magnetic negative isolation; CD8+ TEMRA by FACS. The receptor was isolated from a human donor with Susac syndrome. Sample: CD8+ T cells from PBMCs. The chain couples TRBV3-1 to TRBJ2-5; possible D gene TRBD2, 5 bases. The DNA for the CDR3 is TGTGCCAGCAGCCAAGGTCGTCGGGGTCGGGAGACCCAGTACTTC. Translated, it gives CASSQGRRGRETQYF.